This passage covers 2 T cell receptor beta chains from one sample sequenced in a study of shared clonotypes between healthy human individuals. TCRdb's table, derived via immunoSEQ multiplex PCR, lists solely in-frame clones and lacks some. The repertoire holds roughly 490,000 clones, approximately 80% seen once, with over 10% in the top ten. Material for sequencing was PBMCs. The receptors originated from a woman in her thirties or forties in good health. Some clones in this sample may be carry-over from other donors' samples.

This clone has just one count. This rearrangement joins TRBV28 to TRBJ1-3; no clear D gene. The CDR3 totals 13 residues. Germline assignment: CDR1 MDHEN and CDR2 SYDVKM. The ends were cut back, 2 bases at V and 4 bases at J, with 6 bases in the middle. The CDR3 reads CASSLMEGNTIYF. The DNA for the CDR3 is TGTGCCAGCAGTTTAATGGAGGGAAACACCATATATTTT.

The V and J genes are TRBV5-4 and TRBJ2-3; 13 bases line up with TRBD2. Germline CDR1 is SGHNT and CDR2 is YYREEE (reference sequence). CDR3 length equals 18 residues. V shed 4 bases and J 5 bases; nucleotides not matched to a gene: 13. CDR3 loop: CASSRPRTSGRSVDTQYF. CDR3 DNA sequence: TGTGCCAGCAGCCGACCTCGGACTAGCGGGAGAAGCGTAGATACGCAGTATTTT.